This T cell receptor beta chain was sequenced for a study of cytomegalovirus exposure and HLA in healthy donors (TCRdb year 2017). With respect to the entire study: According to an earlier analysis of a few hundred of the donors, about 179 million T cells yielded 117 million unique TCR beta sequences and about 300 Gb of sequence data. An early release that covered fewer than 800 HLA-typed donors contained approximately 300 gigabases of sequencing data and about 84 million unique TCR sequences. Of the 300 to 400 genotyped donors, approximately 83% fell in the genetic ancestry cluster associated with self-reported Caucasian donors. The study was designed to test whether signatures of past pathogen exposure could be identified by cataloging public T cell receptors. Using immunosequencing, the study profiled T cell repertoires from around 680 subjects and related those repertoires to cytomegalovirus serostatus. Along with the approximately 670-subject first cohort, a separate validation cohort of over a hundred different subjects was used. The study combined high-throughput TCR immunosequencing, statistical association of individual TCRs with disease status, and machine learning to predict cytomegalovirus infection status. A later analysis re-analyzed previously published TCR beta repertoires from 660 or so donors and added high-resolution HLA genotyping to study TCR occurrence patterns. The later analysis used no new phenotypic data to find candidate immune exposures, relying instead on TCR beta sequences and their occurrence across donors. An earlier analysis of some 500 of the donors applied high-throughput TCR beta sequencing to assess whether each TCR beta V gene segment acted as functional or pseudogenic. Alongside the repertoire data, information on donor age, sex, ethnicity and CMV serostatus was compiled. A later genetic analysis took genome-wide SNP genotypes for 398 of the 666 donors and used that subset as a discovery cohort. All discovery cohort repertoires had been generated using a single sequencing platform. HLA typing covered class I and class II loci at four-digit resolution. Typing coverage varied by locus: roughly 620-640 donors for A, B, C, DRB1 and DQB1; roughly 520 for DQA1; approximately 610 for DPA1; under 490 for DPB1. Because of strong linkage in the cohort, roughly five DR-DQ haplotypes were treated as single units for association and clustering. Among about 360 genotyped donors of the cohort, an average of roughly 240,000 unique TCR beta nucleotide sequences were sequenced per donor, around 20% of them non-productive. The investigation overall reported the following: At a false discovery rate of 0.05, a later analysis linked around 15,000 TCR beta sequences to specific HLA alleles. Because counts were too low, roughly 17 rarely observed V segments, including chromosome 9 orphons, were left out of the earlier analysis of 587 of the donors. CMV serostatus was the only immune exposure information available for the cohort. In a later analysis, HLA-associated TCR beta chains showed more clonal expansion and lower generation probabilities than non-associated chains that were equally common. Correlated functional status among segregating V segments might reflect linkage disequilibrium, but an unknown experimental factor could not be ruled out. In a later genetic analysis, a missense DCLRE1C variant was associated with V-gene and J-gene trimming of TCR beta chains, and the association was replicated in an independent cohort. Three of the identified cytomegalovirus-associated TCR beta chains were confirmed in vitro to be specific for cytomegalovirus antigens. Cytomegalovirus status was reported to be diagnosed by the classifier with high specificity and sensitivity in both the original and validation cohorts. In this cohort, only TCR beta chains were sequenced, and detectable features were limited by the absence of alpha or paired-chain data. A later analysis found that TCR association rates varied across HLA loci, with DRB1 alleles showing the most associated TCRs and HLA-C alleles the fewest. The study listed 164 TCR beta chains as associated with cytomegalovirus. Most TCR sequences were observed very rarely across donors, whereas some public TCRs were present in many individuals. According to a later genetic analysis, donors in an Asian-associated ancestry cluster had fewer N-insertions in productive TCRs than the approximately 630-donor mean. A further reported finding was that TCR beta sequences accurately predicted the HLA-A and HLA-B alleles for most subjects in the first cohort. Because HLA typing was unavailable for some donors at each locus, only the typed subset was used in association tests. The presence/absence analyses assumed that sequencing depth was roughly uniform across donors, and that assumption may not be true. A later analysis reported that several top co-occurrence clusters appeared linked to parvovirus B19, influenza, CMV and Epstein-Barr virus. An earlier analysis of 587 of the donors showed that most TCR beta V segments appeared in productive rearrangements either about 87% or about 30% of the time, which broadly matched IMGT annotations. In a later analysis, most CMV-associated TCR beta chains were found to appear HLA-restricted, with HLA associations seemingly driven largely by CMV exposure. A cluster of highly shared sequence variants was judged likely to be a technical artifact of the sequencing pipeline. According to the authors, the approach could potentially be generalized to other disease states and immunological phenotypes. Strong co-occurrence of HLA alleles, especially DR and DQ, made assigning TCR associations to individual alleles difficult.

The cohort consisted of approximately 670 healthy bone marrow donors. All cohort members were sampled while nominally healthy, although unrecorded immune exposures were likely present. The donor was CMV seropositive and was included in the group of some 290 seropositive cohort members. Every donor gave a peripheral blood sample, and the peripheral blood mononuclear cells from that sample were used for TCR beta sequencing. The Qiagen DNeasy Blood Extraction Kit was used to extract genomic DNA from the blood cell samples. As to this clone: Its antigen is not yet known. Base-call qualities are not available, and no considerably larger clone is one nucleotide away.

The library was generated by the immunoSEQ multiplex PCR assay. For the multiplex PCR, a mixture combining 60 forward primers for TCR Vbeta segments and 13 reverse primers for TCR Jbeta segments was used. Amplification of the CDR3 region of rearranged TCR beta genes was performed with a multiplex PCR assay on genomic DNA. On the Illumina HiSeq System, the amplified TCR beta libraries were sequenced as 87-base-pair reads. Under the source paper's analysis protocol: Across the 700 or so repertoires, a later analysis counted about 81 million unique TCR beta chains, around 11 million of which were shared by at least two donors. Raw reads were error-corrected and collapsed into unique sequences with a nearest-neighbor algorithm that merged closely related sequences to remove PCR and sequencing errors. V, D and J gene segments were assigned by aligning CDR3 sequences to IMGT reference sequences. For a sequence to be retained, a match of at least six nucleotides to both a V gene segment and a J gene segment was required. Rearrangements were classified as productive when the CDR3 lacked stop codons and remained in frame with V and J, and all other rearrangements were classified as non-productive. CDR3 was defined according to IMGT convention as the region running from the second conserved V-encoded cysteine to the conserved J-encoded phenylalanine. The earlier analysis of about 620 of the donors excluded sequences that lacked an unambiguous match to a single V gene segment. In an earlier analysis of some 590 of the donors, a V segment was called functional when productive rearrangements were above 56.7%, and segregating when the standard deviation between donors exceeded 5%. A statistical classification framework was built for diagnosing cytomegalovirus status from the catalog of TCR beta chain sequences. In a later analysis, V and J genes were assigned by comparing TCR nucleotide sequences against IMGT/GENE-DB human TR gene sequences. Using the TCRdist pipeline, a later analysis assigned CDR3 sequences along with most-parsimonious VDJ recombination scenarios. In a later analysis, each TCR beta chain was defined by its CDR3 amino acid sequence together with its V-gene family, and reads lacking a unique V-gene family were excluded. As a way to deal with suspected cross-contamination and a sequencing artifact, a later analysis dropped 592 nucleotide sequences that were highly shared and had low generation probability. A later analysis calculated a clonal expansion index for each public chain from normalized within-repertoire ranks of inferred template counts. Generation probabilities in a later analysis came from a VDJ recombination model fitted to out-of-frame rearrangements, and those results were checked against IGoR. Hypergeometric tests were used in a later analysis to score TCR-TCR, TCR-HLA and TCR-CMV co-occurrence, with a repertoire-size bias correction applied to the TCR pairs. A later analysis estimated false discovery rates by permuting HLA or CMV assignments 20 times. A later analysis grouped co-occurring TCRs with DBSCAN, adding TCRdist sequence similarity when clustering within HLA-allele-positive subsets. For co-occurrence clustering, repertoires with fewer than 30,000 or more than 120,000 public chains were excluded, along with roughly 5 repertoires with anomalous nucleotide sharing. TCRdb limited this immuneACCESS table to in-frame rearrangements with V and J called. A share of clones is missing; checked studies link under half to unresolved V genes, and the rest is unexplained. V and J calls and clone size follow that table, whereas D and trimming were derived from the DNA. For this sample there are about 160,000 clones; 55% to 75% appear just once. The ten top clones hold roughly 6.8% of the sample.

The sequenced sample was PBMCs. This clonotype was sampled from an older woman in good health and CMV-seropositive.

The DNA reads TGTGCCAGTAGTCTTTACAGGGGGGACAATCAGCCCCAGCATTTT. Its protein reads: CASSLYRGDNQPQHF. The V and J segments used are TRBV19 and TRBJ1-5; the central 8 bases match TRBD1. CDR1 and CDR2 are read off the germline V gene (reference sequence) as LNHDA and SQIVND. V is cut back by 5 bases and J by 3 bases, with 6 bases in the junction unmatched. From cysteine to phenylalanine, the CDR3 is 15 amino acids long. Kept here is only the CDR3 DNA, which spans 45 bases and is read in frame from base 1.